This TCR beta chain emerged from a study of T cells after yellow fever vaccination. Study observations and caveats: The study re-detected most primary-vaccination clones after the booster (96% CD4, around 90% CD8).

This clonotype was counted at least ten times. Its antigen is unknown. The CDR3 totals 17 residues. The ends were cut back, 2 bases at V and 3 bases at J, with 19 bases in the middle. Germline values: CDR1 SGHVS, CDR2 FNYEAQ. MiXCR, applied by TCRdb to the 5' RACE reads, yields one record per CDR3 protein. Here the sample spans around 50,000 distinct CDR3 sequences, roughly 7% being singletons. The clonotype originates from a man younger than 35 who received the YFV17D yellow fever vaccine. The sample was CD8+ T cells sorted from PBMCs, taken roughly 14 days after the first yellow fever vaccination. The chain joins TRBV7-6 to TRBJ1-1, with D possibly matching TRBD1 (5 bases). The CDR3 loop is CASSLRARDGTDTEAFF. The CDR3 DNA follows: TGTGCCAGCAGCTTAAGGGCCAGGGACGGGACCGACACTGAAGCTTTCTTT.